This is a list of T cell receptor beta chains from one sample in a study of T cells in Graves' hyperthyroidism and ophthalmopathy. In TCRdb, the multiplex PCR reads were re-called with MiXCR into one record per CDR3 protein. The data show some 420,000 distinct CDR3 sequences, roughly 13% seen once. Sequencing was done on a sample of blood. These receptors all stem from a woman under 30 with Graves' hyperthyroidism. CDR3s include the opening cysteine and the closing phenylalanine or tryptophan. The D gene is left open where the match is weak. Rows may omit the clone size; those that give it use once, few, many or a size class.

many TRBJ2-3 - TRBV20-1 TGCAGTGCTAGCGGGAGTCGGATAGATACGCAGTATTTT CSASGSRIDTQYF
many TRBJ2-3 TRBD2 TRBV20-1 TGCAGTGCTAGAGGGGCAGTACTAGCGGGGCTCACAGATACGCAGTATTTT CSARGAVLAGLTDTQYF
few TRBJ1-4 - TRBV4-1 TGCGCCAGCAGCCCCTTCCAGGGGAAATTTGAAAAACTGTTTTTT CASSPFQGKFEKLFF
- TRBJ2-7 TRBD1 TRBV27 TGTGCCAGCAGTCCCCGGGACAGGGATAACGAGCAGTACTTC CASSPRDRDNEQYF
- TRBJ2-3 - TRBV6-4 TGTGCCAGCAGTCAGTCTAGCGAGGATACGCAGTATTTT CASSQSSEDTQYF
many TRBJ2-2 - TRBV12-3/TRBV12-4 TGTGCCAGCAGTTTGGAGTACACCGGGGAGCTGTTTTTT CASSLEYTGELFF
many TRBJ2-4 - TRBV28 TGTGCCAGCAGTTTCGGAAACATTCAGTACTTC CASSFGNIQYF
many TRBJ2-1 - TRBV28 TGTGCCAGCAGTTCCCTGTACAATGAGCAGTTCTTC CASSSLYNEQFF
many TRBJ2-7 - TRBV12-3/TRBV12-4 TGTGCCAGCAGTCCAGGGATCCTCCGCTACGAGCAGTACTTC CASSPGILRYEQYF
many TRBJ2-7 - TRBV27 TGTGCCAGCAGTTTACTAGGAAGGGAGCAGTACTTC CASSLLGREQYF
- TRBJ2-2 - TRBV20-1 TGCAGTGCTAGGGTAGCGTTCACCGGGGAGCTGTTTTTT CSARVAFTGELFF
many TRBJ2-5 - TRBV28 TGTGCCAGCAGTTCCTCTGACGTACAAGAGACCCAGTACTTC CASSSSDVQETQYF
- TRBJ2-5 TRBD1 TRBV2 TGTGCCAGCAGCCAGACAGGGGTCCCAGAGACCCAGTACTTC CASSQTGVPETQYF
few TRBJ2-3 TRBD2 TRBV19 TGTGCCAGTTGCATGAAGGGAGGGATGGTTGCAGATACGCAGTATTTT CASCMKGGMVADTQYF
- TRBJ1-2 - TRBV5-4 TGTGCCAGCAGCTTGGGGGGTCGGGGGGATGGCTACACCTTC CASSLGGRGDGYTF
few TRBJ2-1 - TRBV30 TGTGCCTGGAGTGTATTTTATGGCGGTGAGCAGTTCTTC CAWSVFYGGEQFF
- TRBJ2-1 TRBD1 TRBV20-1 TGCAGTGCCCCGGGACAGGGGTTATGGAATGAGCAGTTCTTC CSAPGQGLWNEQFF
many TRBJ1-1 - TRBV5-1 TGCGCCAGCAGCTTGGCGCGCGGGGGGGCGGCTGAAGCTTTCTTT CASSLARGGAAEAFF
many TRBJ2-7 TRBD1 TRBV2 TGTGCCAGCAGTGACCTAGAGGCAGGGGGTACGGGACAGTACTTC CASSDLEAGGTGQYF
- TRBJ1-1 - TRBV30 TGTGCCTGGAGTTCCTGGGGTGGCGGAATCATGAACACTGAAGCTTTCTTT CAWSSWGGGIMNTEAFF
many TRBJ2-5 - TRBV18 TGTGCCAGCTCCCCCTCAATGGAAGAGACCCAGTACTTC CASSPSMEETQYF
- TRBJ2-7 - TRBV20-1 TGCAGTGCTAGGGGCGGCAGTTCCTACGAGCAGTACTTC CSARGGSSYEQYF
many TRBJ2-7 - TRBV5-1 TGCGCCAGCAGCTTGGACGAGGGAGACCGCGAGCAGTACTTC CASSLDEGDREQYF
- TRBJ2-5 - TRBV12-3/TRBV12-4 TGTGCCAGCAGTCCGCGTGAGAGGGGGATGAGAGAGACCCAGTACTTC CASSPRERGMRETQYF
many TRBJ1-2 TRBD1 TRBV30 TGTGCCTGGAGTGTACCAACAGGGGGCCCGAACGACTATGGCTACACCTTC CAWSVPTGGPNDYGYTF
- TRBJ2-7 - TRBV5-6 TGTGCCAGCAGCTTGGTCGGACACTCATACTCCTACGAGCAGTACTTC CASSLVGHSYSYEQYF